A selection of T cell receptor beta chains follows, all from one sample in a study of T cell repertoires in cytomegalovirus infection. MiXCR, run by TCRdb on the reads, gives a single entry per CDR3 protein. The sample includes about 260,000 distinct CDR3 sequences, roughly 9% of them seen just once. Input material: PBMCs. The receptors here all came from a human donor in good health (CMV status not recorded). Some clones in this sample may be carry-over from other donors' samples. The CDR3 runs from the conserved cysteine through the conserved F or W. A D gene is named only where the DNA matches it firmly. Size values are once, few and many counts, or a class for expanded clones, and some rows have none.

D	J	V	size	DNA	CDR3
.	TRBJ1-3	TRBV7-2	many	TGTGCCAGCAGCTTAGAGCGCCCCTCTGGAAACACCATATATTTT	CASSLERPSGNTIYF
TRBD1	TRBJ2-7	TRBV3-1	few	TGTGCCAGCAGCCGCATAGGGACAGGGGCTTCCTACGAGCAGTACTTC	CASSRIGTGASYEQYF
TRBD2	TRBJ2-7	TRBV11-2	few	TGTGCCAGCAGCGCCACGACTAGCATCCCGTCCGAGCAGTACTTC	CASSATTSIPSEQYF
TRBD1	TRBJ1-3	TRBV5-1	.	TGCGCCAGCAGCCTGGGACAGGGGATGACTGGAAACACCATATATTTT	CASSLGQGMTGNTIYF
TRBD2	TRBJ2-7	TRBV7-2	many	TGTGCCAGCAGCTGGACTAGCGGGGGGTACGAGCAGTACTTC	CASSWTSGGYEQYF
TRBD1	TRBJ2-7	TRBV11-3	.	TGTGCCAGCAGCGACCGGACAGGAGGCGAGCAGTACTTC	CASSDRTGGEQYF
TRBD2	TRBJ2-2	TRBV6-6	few	TGTGCCAGTCTACTAGCGGGAGGTGTCACCGGGGAGCTGTTTTTT	CASLLAGGVTGELFF
.	TRBJ2-3	TRBV28	few	TGTGCCAGCAGTTTATCACAGGGATTGGTAGATACGCAGTATTTT	CASSLSQGLVDTQYF
.	TRBJ2-5	TRBV11-3	.	TGTGCCAGCAGCTTAGCCACCAGTGAAGAGACCCAGTACTTC	CASSLATSEETQYF
.	TRBJ2-7	TRBV30	few	TGTGCCTGGAGTGTGAGCTCCTACGAGCAGTACTTC	CAWSVSSYEQYF
TRBD1	TRBJ2-4	TRBV18	.	TGTGCCAGCTCACCCCGGGACAGCATTCAGTACTTC	CASSPRDSIQYF
TRBD2	TRBJ2-3	TRBV7-2	few	TGTGCCAGCAGCTTAGCGCTAGCGGGGGCTAGCACAGATACGCAGTATTTT	CASSLALAGASTDTQYF
TRBD1	TRBJ1-2	TRBV7-8	many	TGTGCCAGCAGCTTCCCCGCGGGACAGGAGGATGGCTACACCTTC	CASSFPAGQEDGYTF
TRBD1	TRBJ1-1	TRBV7-2	many	TGTGCCAGCAGCGCTCCGGGACAGTTGAACACTGAAGCTTTCTTT	CASSAPGQLNTEAFF
.	TRBJ2-6	TRBV7-2	many	TGTGCCAGCAGCCGACTCCCTCCAGGGGCCAACGTCCTGACTTTC	CASSRLPPGANVLTF
TRBD1	TRBJ2-6	TRBV12-3/TRBV12-4	many	TGTGCCAGCAGTCCGAGACAGGGGGGGAGTCTGCGGCTCTCTGGGGCCAACGTCCTGACTTTC	CASSPRQGGSLRLSGANVLTF
.	TRBJ2-3	TRBV28	.	TGTGCCAGCGCCGTCAGGGGAGATACGCAGTATTTT	CASAVRGDTQYF
.	TRBJ2-7	TRBV5-4	few	TGTGCCAGCAGCTTGGGCATACCCCCCTACGAGCAGTACTTC	CASSLGIPPYEQYF
.	TRBJ2-4	TRBV7-2	medium-sized	TGTGCCAGCAGCTTAGTAGGATGGAGCATTCAGTACTTC	CASSLVGWSIQYF
.	TRBJ2-7	TRBV20-1	.	TGCAGTGCTAGAGATACGGACGAGCAGTACTTC	CSARDTDEQYF
TRBD1	TRBJ2-1	TRBV7-9	many	TGTGCCAGCAGCTTAGGGACAGGGGGCGGTGAGCAGTTCTTC	CASSLGTGGGEQFF
.	TRBJ2-6	TRBV7-9	few	TGTGCCAGCGTCCCGGGGGCGTCCTCTGGGGCCAACGTCCTGACTTTC	CASVPGASSGANVLTF
.	TRBJ2-5	TRBV7-9	many	TGTGCCAGCAGCTTAGCCCTCAACCAAGAGACCCAGTACTTC	CASSLALNQETQYF
.	TRBJ1-4	TRBV6-1	.	TGTGCCAGCAGTAACAACAGAGGGGAAAAACTGTTTTTT	CASSNNRGEKLFF
.	TRBJ2-4	TRBV7-2	many	TGTGCCAGCAGCTCCCTCGGCCAAGGCATTCAGTACTTC	CASSSLGQGIQYF
.	TRBJ1-1	TRBV6-2/TRBV6-3	many	TGTGCCAGCAGTCCACAGGGAAGGGGAGGGGACACTGAAGCTTTCTTT	CASSPQGRGGDTEAFF
TRBD2	TRBJ2-3	TRBV7-2	many	TGTGCCAGCAGCTCCCGACTAGCGGGGGCCGGGAGCACAGATACGCAGTATTTT	CASSSRLAGAGSTDTQYF
TRBD1	TRBJ1-2	TRBV5-1	.	TGCGCCAGCAGCCCCAAGACAGGGCTTAATTATGGCTACACCTTC	CASSPKTGLNYGYTF
.	TRBJ2-1	TRBV6-1	many	TGTGCCAGCAGTGGCCCCATGGCCTACAATGAGCAGTTCTTC	CASSGPMAYNEQFF
.	TRBJ2-6	TRBV7-2	many	TGTGCCAGCAGCACCGTCACTGGGGCCAACGTCCTGACTTTC	CASSTVTGANVLTF
TRBD1	TRBJ1-2	TRBV7-2	many	TGTGCCAGCAAAAGGGCAGGGGGCAACTATGGCTACACCTTC	CASKRAGGNYGYTF
.	TRBJ1-6	TRBV7-2	many	TGTGCCAGCAGCTCGGGAATAGGCGGGGGCAGAGTGGCCCTCCACTTT	CASSSGIGGGRVALHF
.	TRBJ2-6	TRBV7-2	many	TGTGCCAGCAGCTTAGGTACCCGCTCTGGGGCCAACGTCCTGACTTTC	CASSLGTRSGANVLTF